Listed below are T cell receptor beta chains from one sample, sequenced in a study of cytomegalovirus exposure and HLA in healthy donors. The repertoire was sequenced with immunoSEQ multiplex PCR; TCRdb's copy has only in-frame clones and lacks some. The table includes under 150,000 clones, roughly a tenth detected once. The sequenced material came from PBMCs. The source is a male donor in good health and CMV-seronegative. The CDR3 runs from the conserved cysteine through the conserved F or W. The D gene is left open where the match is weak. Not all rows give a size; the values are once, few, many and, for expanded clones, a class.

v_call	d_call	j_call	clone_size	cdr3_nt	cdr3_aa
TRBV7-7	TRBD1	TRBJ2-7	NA	TGTGCCAGCAGCATCGGGACAGCTTACGAGCAGTACTTC	CASSIGTAYEQYF
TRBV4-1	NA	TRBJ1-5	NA	TGCGCCAGCAGCCAAGGACAGCAGAGCAATCAGCCCCAGCATTTT	CASSQGQQSNQPQHF
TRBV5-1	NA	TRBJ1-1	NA	TGCGCCAGCAGGGTGACAGGCGCCAACACTGAAGCTTTCTTT	CASRVTGANTEAFF
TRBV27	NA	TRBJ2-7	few	TGTGCCAGCAACGGACAGGGAGGGTCCTACGAGCAGTACTTC	CASNGQGGSYEQYF
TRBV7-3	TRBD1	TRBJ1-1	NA	TGTGCCAGCAGCTCGACAACAGGGGCCACTGAAGCTTTCTTT	CASSSTTGATEAFF
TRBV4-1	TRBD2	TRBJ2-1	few	TGCGCCAGCAGCCTCCAAGCGGGGGCCTACAATGAGCAGTTCTTC	CASSLQAGAYNEQFF
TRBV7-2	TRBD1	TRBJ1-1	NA	TGTGCCAGCAGCTTGACAGGGGTTGGCGCTGAAGCTTTCTTT	CASSLTGVGAEAFF
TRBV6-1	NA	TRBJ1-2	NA	TGTGCCAGCAGTGAAGCCTTGGGACACCTCTATGGCTACACCTTC	CASSEALGHLYGYTF
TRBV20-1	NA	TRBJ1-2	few	TGCAGTGCTAGCGGGGACTTTGGCTACACCTTC	CSASGDFGYTF
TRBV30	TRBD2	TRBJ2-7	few	TGTGCCTGGAGTCTCGGGGGGAGGTACGAGCAGTACTTC	CAWSLGGRYEQYF
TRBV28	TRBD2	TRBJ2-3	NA	TGTGCCAGCATAGAGGCGGGGAGGGAAACAGATACGCAGTATTTT	CASIEAGRETDTQYF
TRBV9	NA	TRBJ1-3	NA	TGTGCCAGTGGGGGGACCTCTGGAAACACCATATATTTT	CASGGTSGNTIYF
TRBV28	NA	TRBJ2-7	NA	TGTGCCAGCAGCCCACACCCCTACGAGCAGTACTTC	CASSPHPYEQYF
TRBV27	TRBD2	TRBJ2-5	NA	TGTGCCAGCAGTAACATACCTGTAGCGGGAGTGGGAGAGACCCAGTACTTC	CASSNIPVAGVGETQYF
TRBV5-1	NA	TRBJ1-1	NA	TGCGCCAGCAGAACGACAATGACGAACACTGAAGCTTTCTTT	CASRTTMTNTEAFF
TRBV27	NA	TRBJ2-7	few	TGTGCCAGCAGCCCTGGGGGACTTTCCTACGAGCAGTACTTC	CASSPGGLSYEQYF
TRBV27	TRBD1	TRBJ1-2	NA	TGTGCCAGCAGTTTATTAGGACAGGGGGCGAACTATGGCTACACCTTC	CASSLLGQGANYGYTF
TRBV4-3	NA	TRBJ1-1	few	TGCGCCAGCAGCCAAGATCTAGCTAGAGAACTGAACACTGAAGCTTTCTTT	CASSQDLARELNTEAFF
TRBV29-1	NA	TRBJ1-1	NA	TGCAGCGCGCCTACAGGGTGGAACACTGAAGCTTTCTTT	CSAPTGWNTEAFF
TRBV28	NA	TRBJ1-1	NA	TGTGCCAGCAGTTTTTCTGACTTCCCCCTCGTAGCTTTCTTT	CASSFSDFPLVAFF
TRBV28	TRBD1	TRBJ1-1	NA	TGTGCCATAGACAGGGCCACTGAAGCTTTCTTT	CAIDRATEAFF
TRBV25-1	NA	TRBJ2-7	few	TGTGCCAGCAGTGGAACAGCGGCCTCCTACGAGCAGTACTTC	CASSGTAASYEQYF
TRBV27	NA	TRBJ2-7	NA	TGTGCCAGCAGTTTATTCGGCCAGGGGCCAGGCTACGAGCAGTACTTC	CASSLFGQGPGYEQYF
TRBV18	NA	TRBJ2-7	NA	TGTGCCAGCTCCTTCTCTGGGCAGGCACCGTACGAGCAGTACTTC	CASSFSGQAPYEQYF
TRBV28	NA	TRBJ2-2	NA	TGTGCCAGCAGTTTTACAGGGACCGTGTCCGGGGAGCTGTTTTTT	CASSFTGTVSGELFF
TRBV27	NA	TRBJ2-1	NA	TGTGCCAGCAGTGGACCGGGACTTGAGCAGTTCTTC	CASSGPGLEQFF
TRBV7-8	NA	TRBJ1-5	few	TGTGCCAGCAGCTTAGCTGGCCAGGGGAATCAGCCCCAGCATTTT	CASSLAGQGNQPQHF
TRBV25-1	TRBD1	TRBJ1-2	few	TGTGCCAGCACCGGACAGGCCGCGCCTAACTATGGCTACACCTTC	CASTGQAAPNYGYTF
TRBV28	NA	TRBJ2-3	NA	TGTGCCAGCAGTATCCTAGCGTTGCCCTCGGATACGCAGTATTTT	CASSILALPSDTQYF
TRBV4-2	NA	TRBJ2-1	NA	TGTGCCAGCAGCCCGAAGAGGGATTCGAGTGAGCAGTTCTTC	CASSPKRDSSEQFF
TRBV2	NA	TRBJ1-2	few	TGTGCCAGAACCGGGACTCCCCCTTGGGAAGGCTACACCTTC	CARTGTPPWEGYTF
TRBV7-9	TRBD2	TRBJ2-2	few	TGTGCCAGCAGCCCCACCGGCGGGGGGGATAACACCGGGGAGCTGTTTTTT	CASSPTGGGDNTGELFF
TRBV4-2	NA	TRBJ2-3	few	TGTGCCAGCAGCCAAGGGGCGACAGATACGCAGTATTTT	CASSQGATDTQYF